This T cell receptor beta chain came from a study of PD-L1 blockade in urothelial cancer. This clone was found once. The same CDR3 is also encoded by other DNA sequences in this sample. Here immunoSEQ multiplex PCR was the method, and the copy in TCRdb shows in-frame clones only, minus some. The repertoire holds tens of thousands of clones, around 84% seen once, with approximately 9.2% in the top ten. Stated time point: pretreatment peripheral blood. This CDR3 comprises 14 residues. Germline V lookup: CDR1 SGHRS, CDR2 YFSETQ. The V gene end was trimmed by 4 bases and the J gene end by 2 bases; junction bases not matched to a gene: 4.

The receptor's source is a woman in her seventies with urothelial cancer. Sequenced here: PBMCs, sampled around atezolizumab (anti-PD-L1) treatment. The chain recombines TRBV5-1 with TRBJ2-7; the match to TRBD1 covers 9 bases. The CDR3 DNA is TGCGCCAGCAGCCACGGACAGGGGCCCTACGAGCAGTACTTC. Its protein product is CASSHGQGPYEQYF.